This T cell receptor beta chain was recorded in a study of T cell responses to AZD1222 COVID-19 vaccine (dated by TCRdb to the early 2020s). As for the study more broadly: A total of more than 230 trial participants underwent TCR sequencing, of whom roughly 210 had received two doses of AZD1222 and approximately 25 had received two doses of the MenACWY control vaccine. Trial participants were enrolled by age into subgroups of 18-55, 56-69 and 70-plus years, and roughly 160, 29 and 62 TCR-sequenced participants, respectively, were included in these subgroups.

Including the terminal cysteine and phenylalanine, the CDR3 comprises 15 residues. Only CDR3 DNA is held: 45 bases, read in frame from base 1. The germline V gene (reference sequence) provides CDR1 LGHDT and CDR2 YNNKEL. Between the V and J ends, shortened by 1 base and 1 base respectively, the junction contains 8 bases. Of note for this clone: This clone's antigen is unknown. Per-base qualities were not stored, and no clone one base away is much larger.

The time point label here, explained by the study, means: about 28 days (+/-7) after the second vaccine dose. Because spike-specific TCR depth and breadth did not differ between the two schedules, AZD1222 recipients who got a second dose at roughly 4 weeks were pooled with those who got a second dose at roughly 12 weeks. Vaccinee samples came from UK trials COV001 and COV002, including a single-blind randomized controlled phase 2/3 trial of AZD1222 (ChAdOx1 nCoV-19) in healthy adults. Trial participant PBMC samples were collected at day 0 and day 28 after the second dose for TCRbeta chain sequencing. What the work shows at the level of the full study, not this receptor alone: Conclusions about previously exposed vaccinees are limited, since just five or six AZD1222 recipients were seropositive for SARS-CoV-2 at baseline. Because no day 14 peak-response samples were available, the repertoires could be characterized only after the peak T cell response. Most participants were white British and females outnumbered males, and the authors suggested that clonal diversity may have been underestimated. Spike-specific TCR breadth and depth rose significantly after two AZD1222 doses compared with day 0 and with MenACWY recipients. Epitopes outside the regions mutated in the B.1.351 and B.1.1.7 variants were reportedly recognized by nearly half of the unique spike-specific TCRs. CD4 TCRs associated with the vaccine covered the entire spike protein, and the dominant responses were in regions 160-218 and 743-854. In the small 56-69-year group, the increase in depth fell short of significance, most likely because of low power.

The CDR3 regions of human TCRbeta chains were analyzed by immunosequencing. Processing in the source paper ran as follows. Repertoire TCRs were checked for matches against a reference library of SARS-CoV-2-specific TCRs that had been generated using the MIRA antigen-specificity platform. Breadth meant the fraction of unique TCRs that were SARS-CoV-2-associated, whereas depth meant the fraction of total T cells that were SARS-CoV-2-associated. Using the MIRA data, each spike-specific TCR was mapped to the spike region that the TCR reacts to and placed in a CD4 or CD8 class. Log10-transformed breadth and depth values were compared by one-way ANOVA with Sidak's multiple comparisons tests. Held by TCRdb, this immuneACCESS table contains in-frame sequences only and omits some clones. Under half of the omission traces to an unresolved V gene where checked; the cause of the rest is unknown. V and J calls and clone size are those listed in that table; D and trimming were worked out from the DNA. The sample table contains fewer than 120,000 clones; only one count was recorded for about 90% of them. The ten largest clones add up to around 14% of the sample.

Recombination linked TRBV3-1 (or the pseudogene TRBV3-2) to TRBJ2-1; no D gene call is confident. The input for sequencing was peripheral blood, taken 28 days after the second AZD1222 dose. This receptor was obtained from an adult who received the AZD1222 COVID-19 vaccine. In nucleotides, the sequence is TGTGCCAGCAGCCAAGTTGTCGGATCCTACAATGAGCAGTTCTTC. This sequence encodes CASSQVVGSYNEQFF.